One T cell receptor (beta chain) is described in this entry. Its target is not known. Germline V gene lookup returns CDR1 SGHRS and CDR2 YFSETQ. V shed 4 bases and J shed 4 bases, with 9 bases lying between them. The CDR3 runs 13 residues. The study reverse transcribed the entire isolated RNA, so it sequenced expressed TCRB transcripts. TCRdb's copy holds only in-frame clones and misses some; the assay was immunoSEQ multiplex PCR. The sample has about half a million clones; 9.5% to 12% are singletons. The data were obtained in a study of beta chain features in type 1 diabetes. Overall study: Analysis included 100 million to 110 million sorted cells drawn from all samples.

General study findings and limits: Sampled from patients, naive, central memory and Treg TCRB repertoires appeared more similar than those sampled from healthy donors. In patients and controls equally, PCR might favor templates that are shorter.

The rearrangement uses TRBV5-1 and TRBJ1-5; TRBD1 is a possible D gene (5 bases). The clonotype was recovered from a woman under 30 in good health. What was sequenced was naive CD4+ T cells from blood. Here the CDR3 DNA reads TGCGCCAGCAGCAGCGACAGAAATCAGCCCCAGCATTTT. It translates to CASSSDRNQPQHF.